The following is a T cell receptor (beta chain) sequence with its context. CDR1 is LGHDT and CDR2 is YNNKEL in the germline V gene (reference sequence). CDR3 size: 16 residues. Germline trimming cut 0 bases from V and 2 bases from J; bases unmatched to any gene: 4. This sample is part of a study of blood T cell repertoires in COVID-19. Study at large: COVID-19 samples, acute and convalescent, were from the United States, Italy and Spain. From T cells, B-cell-depleted T cells, or PBMCs came the material, which was cDNA or gDNA.

Original processing notes: Amplified reference gene primers provided the basis for estimating nucleated cell counts. Clones were sequenced by immunoSEQ multiplex PCR, and TCRdb holds only the in-frame ones, with some missing. From that table come the V and J calls and clone size; the DNA was used to work out D and trimming. This table has some 72,000 clones, approximately 80% appearing once. This sequence joins TRBV3-1 (or the pseudogene TRBV3-2) and TRBJ2-4, with 7 nucleotides matching TRBD2. Input material: peripheral blood. The receptor's source is a man aged 45-60 years with COVID-19, enrolled during active disease. CDR3: CASSQDPGGTKNIQYF. The CDR3 region has the DNA TGTGCCAGCAGCCAAGACCCGGGAGGAACCAAAAACATTCAGTACTTC.